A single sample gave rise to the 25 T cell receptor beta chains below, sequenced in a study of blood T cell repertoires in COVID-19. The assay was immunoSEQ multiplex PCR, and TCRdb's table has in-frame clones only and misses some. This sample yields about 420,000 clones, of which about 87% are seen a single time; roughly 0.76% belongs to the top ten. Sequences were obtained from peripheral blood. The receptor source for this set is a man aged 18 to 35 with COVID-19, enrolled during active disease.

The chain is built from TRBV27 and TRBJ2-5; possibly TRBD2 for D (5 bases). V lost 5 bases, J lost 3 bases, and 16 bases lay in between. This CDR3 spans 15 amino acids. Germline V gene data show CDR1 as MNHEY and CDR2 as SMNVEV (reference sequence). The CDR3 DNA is TGTGCCAGCAGTCACCTCCTACCCGGGAAAGAGACCCAGTACTTC. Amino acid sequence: CASSHLLPGKETQYF.

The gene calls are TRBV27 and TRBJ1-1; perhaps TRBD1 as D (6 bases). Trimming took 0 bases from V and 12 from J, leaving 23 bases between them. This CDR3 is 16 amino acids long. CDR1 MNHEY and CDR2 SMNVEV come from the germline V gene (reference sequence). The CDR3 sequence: CASSLSTGLALKKPFF. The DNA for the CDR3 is TGTGCCAGCAGTTTATCTACAGGGTTGGCCTTGAAGAAGCCTTTCTTT.

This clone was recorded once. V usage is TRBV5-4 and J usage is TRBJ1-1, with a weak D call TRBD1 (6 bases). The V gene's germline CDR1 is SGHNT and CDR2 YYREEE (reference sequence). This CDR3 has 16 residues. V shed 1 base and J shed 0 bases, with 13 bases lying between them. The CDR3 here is CASSLSPGDMNTEAFF. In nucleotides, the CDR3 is TGTGCCAGCAGCTTGTCTCCAGGGGATATGAACACTGAAGCTTTCTTT.

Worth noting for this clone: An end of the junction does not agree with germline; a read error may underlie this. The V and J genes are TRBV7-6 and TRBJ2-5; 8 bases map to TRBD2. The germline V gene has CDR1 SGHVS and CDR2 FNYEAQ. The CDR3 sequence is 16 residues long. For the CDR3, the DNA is TGTGCCAGCACCTTAGGGTCTAGCGGGTACCAAGAGACCCAGTACTTC. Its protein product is CASTLGSSGYQETQYF.

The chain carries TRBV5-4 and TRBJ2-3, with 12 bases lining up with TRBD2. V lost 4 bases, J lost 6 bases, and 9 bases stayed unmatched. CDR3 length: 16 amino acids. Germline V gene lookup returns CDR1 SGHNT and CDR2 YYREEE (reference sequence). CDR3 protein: CASSPGSSGGADTQYF. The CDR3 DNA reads TGTGCCAGCAGCCCCGGGTCTAGCGGGGGGGCCGATACGCAGTATTTT.

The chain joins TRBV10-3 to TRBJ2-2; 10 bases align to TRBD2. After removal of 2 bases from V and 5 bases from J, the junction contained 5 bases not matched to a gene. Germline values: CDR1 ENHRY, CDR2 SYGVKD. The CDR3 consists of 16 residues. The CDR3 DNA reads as TGTGCCATCAGTGAGAGCGGGAGGGCTCGAACCGGGGAGCTGTTTTTT. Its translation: CAISESGRARTGELFF.

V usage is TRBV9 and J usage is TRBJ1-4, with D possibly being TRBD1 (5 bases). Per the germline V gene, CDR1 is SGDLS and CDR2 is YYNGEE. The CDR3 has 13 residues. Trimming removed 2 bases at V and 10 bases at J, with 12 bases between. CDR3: CASSVVGEGKLFF. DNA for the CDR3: TGTGCCAGCAGCGTGGTAGGGGAGGGAAAACTGTTTTTT.

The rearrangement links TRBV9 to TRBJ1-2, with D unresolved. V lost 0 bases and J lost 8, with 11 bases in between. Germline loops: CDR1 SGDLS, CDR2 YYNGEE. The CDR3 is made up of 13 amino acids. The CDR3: CASSVGPGEGYTF. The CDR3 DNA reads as TGTGCCAGCAGCGTAGGGCCCGGGGAGGGCTACACCTTC. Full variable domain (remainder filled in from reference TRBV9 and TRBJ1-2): DSGVTQTPKHLITATGQRVTLRCSPRSGDLSVYWYQQSLDQGLQFLIQYYNGEERAKGNILERFSAQQFPDLHSELNLSSLELGDSALYFCASSVGPGEGYTFGSGTRLTVV.

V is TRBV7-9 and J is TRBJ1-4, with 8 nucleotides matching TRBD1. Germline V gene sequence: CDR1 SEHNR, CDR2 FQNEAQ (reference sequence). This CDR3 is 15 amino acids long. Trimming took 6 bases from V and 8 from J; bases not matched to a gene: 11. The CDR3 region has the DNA TGTGCCAGCAGTCAGAGACAGGGGAGAGGAGAAAAACTGTTTTTT. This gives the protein CASSQRQGRGEKLFF.

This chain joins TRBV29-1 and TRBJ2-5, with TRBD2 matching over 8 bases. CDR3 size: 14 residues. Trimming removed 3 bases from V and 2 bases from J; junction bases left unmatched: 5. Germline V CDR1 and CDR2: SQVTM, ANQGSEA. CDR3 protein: CSVDVAGLQETQYF. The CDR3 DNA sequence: TGCAGCGTTGACGTAGCGGGGTTACAAGAGACCCAGTACTTC.

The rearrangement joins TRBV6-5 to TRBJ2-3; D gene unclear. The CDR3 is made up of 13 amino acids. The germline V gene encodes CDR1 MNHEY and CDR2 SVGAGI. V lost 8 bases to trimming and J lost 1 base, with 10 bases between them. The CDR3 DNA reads TGTGCCAGCCGAGAGCGTGGCACAGATACGCAGTATTTT. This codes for CASRERGTDTQYF.

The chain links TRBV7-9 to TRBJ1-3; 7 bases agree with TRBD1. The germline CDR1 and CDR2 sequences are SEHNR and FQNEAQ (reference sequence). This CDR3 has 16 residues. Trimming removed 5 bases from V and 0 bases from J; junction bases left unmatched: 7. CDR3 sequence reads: CASSTMTGPSGNTIYF. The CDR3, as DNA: TGTGCCAGCAGCACCATGACAGGGCCCTCTGGAAACACCATATATTTT.

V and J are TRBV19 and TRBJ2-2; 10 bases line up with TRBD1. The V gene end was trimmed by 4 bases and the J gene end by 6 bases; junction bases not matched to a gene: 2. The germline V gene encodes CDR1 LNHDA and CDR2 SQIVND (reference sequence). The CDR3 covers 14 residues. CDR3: CASSKDRGSGELFF. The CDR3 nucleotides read TGTGCCAGTAGTAAGGACAGGGGGTCCGGGGAGCTGTTTTTT.

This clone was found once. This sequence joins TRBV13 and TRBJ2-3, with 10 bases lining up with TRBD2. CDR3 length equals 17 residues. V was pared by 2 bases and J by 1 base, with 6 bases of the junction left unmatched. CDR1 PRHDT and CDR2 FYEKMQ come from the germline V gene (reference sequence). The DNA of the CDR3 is TGTGCCAGCAGCTTATTAGCGGGAGGAGCGGGCACAGATACGCAGTATTTT. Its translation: CASSLLAGGAGTDTQYF.

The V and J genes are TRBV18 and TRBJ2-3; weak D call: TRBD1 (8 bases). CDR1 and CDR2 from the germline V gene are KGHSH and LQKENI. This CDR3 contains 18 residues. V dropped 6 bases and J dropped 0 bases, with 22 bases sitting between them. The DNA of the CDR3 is TGTGCCAGCTCGTACGGACAGGGTAATAGCGGGAGCACAGATACGCAGTATTTT. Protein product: CASSYGQGNSGSTDTQYF. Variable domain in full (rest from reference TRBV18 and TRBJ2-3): NAGVMQNPRHLVRRRGQEARLRCSPMKGHSHVYWYRQLPEEGLKFMVYLQKENIIDESGMPKERFSAEFPKEGPSILRIQQVVRGDSAAYFCASSYGQGNSGSTDTQYFGPGTRLTVL.

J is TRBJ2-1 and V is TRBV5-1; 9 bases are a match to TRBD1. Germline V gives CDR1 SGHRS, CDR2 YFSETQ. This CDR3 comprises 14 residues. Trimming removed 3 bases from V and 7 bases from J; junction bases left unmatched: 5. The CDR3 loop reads CASSSGQGVNEQFF. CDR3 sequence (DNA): TGCGCCAGCAGCTCGGGACAGGGCGTGAATGAGCAGTTCTTC. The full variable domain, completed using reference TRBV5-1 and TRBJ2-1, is KAGVTQTPRYLIKTRGQQVTLSCSPISGHRSVSWYQQTPGQGLQFLFEYFSETQRNKGNFPGRFSGRQFSNSRSEMNVSTLELGDSALYLCASSSGQGVNEQFFGPGTRLTVL.

The CDR3 loop reads CASSDLGGLNYGYTF. The CDR3 DNA follows: TGTGCCAGCAGTGATTTAGGCGGGCTTAACTATGGCTACACCTTC. The gene calls are TRBV6-1 and TRBJ1-2; no firm D call. CDR1 is MNHNS and CDR2 is SASEGT in the germline V gene. The length of the CDR3 is 15 residues. Trimming took off 3 bases at V and 1 base at J, with 12 bases between the two ends.

The CDR3 loop reads CASRLGTDPTDTQYF. As DNA, the CDR3 is TGTGCCAGCAGACTAGGGACAGACCCCACAGATACGCAGTATTTT. This sequence joins TRBV27 and TRBJ2-3; 7 bases agree with TRBD1. Germline assignment: CDR1 MNHEY and CDR2 SMNVEV (reference sequence). The CDR3 runs 15 residues. J was trimmed by 2 bases and V by 6 bases; bases with no gene match: 8.

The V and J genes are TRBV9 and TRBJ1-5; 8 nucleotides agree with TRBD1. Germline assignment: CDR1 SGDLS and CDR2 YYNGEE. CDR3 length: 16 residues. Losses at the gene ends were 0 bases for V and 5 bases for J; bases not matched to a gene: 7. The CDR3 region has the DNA TGTGCCAGCAGCGTAGGGGCAGGGGGCGTACATCAGCCCCAGCATTTT. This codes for CASSVGAGGVHQPQHF.

The DNA for the CDR3 is TGTGCCAGCAGTAAGCAGGGGGGCACCTACGAGCAGTACTTC. As protein: CASSKQGGTYEQYF. The V gene is TRBV6-5, the J gene TRBJ2-7; the D gene is possibly TRBD1 (7 bases). CDR1 and CDR2 (germline): MNHEY, SVGAGI. Trimming left V 5 bases short and J 2 bases short, with 13 bases between. There are 14 residues in the CDR3.

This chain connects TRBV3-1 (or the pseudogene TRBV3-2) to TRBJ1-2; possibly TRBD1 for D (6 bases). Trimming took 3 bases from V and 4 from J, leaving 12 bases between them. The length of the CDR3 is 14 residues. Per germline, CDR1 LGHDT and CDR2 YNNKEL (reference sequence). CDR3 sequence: CASSHYRDFYGYTF. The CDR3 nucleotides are TGTGCCAGCAGCCACTACAGGGATTTCTATGGCTACACCTTC.

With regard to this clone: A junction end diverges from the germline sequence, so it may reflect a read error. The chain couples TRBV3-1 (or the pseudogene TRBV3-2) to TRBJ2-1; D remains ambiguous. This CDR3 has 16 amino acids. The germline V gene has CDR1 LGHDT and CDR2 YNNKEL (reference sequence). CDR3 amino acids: CASSEESRLYNNEQFF. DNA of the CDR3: TGTGCCAGCAGCGAAGAAAGCCGACTTTATAACAATGAGCAGTTCTTC.

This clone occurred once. The CDR3 sequence: CASSPTGQGAIDEQFF. CDR3 DNA sequence: TGTGCCAGCTCACCAACCGGACAGGGGGCGATCGATGAGCAGTTCTTC. This chain connects TRBV18 to TRBJ2-1; 11 positions match TRBD1. This CDR3 contains 16 residues. V shed 2 bases, J shed 8 bases, and the junction held 8 bases outside the gene matches. CDR1 and CDR2 (germline): KGHSH, LQKENI.

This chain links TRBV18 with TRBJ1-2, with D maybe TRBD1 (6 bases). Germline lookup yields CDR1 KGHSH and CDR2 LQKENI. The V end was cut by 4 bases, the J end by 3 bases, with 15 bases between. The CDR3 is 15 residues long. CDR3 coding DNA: TGTGCCAGCTCACAGACAGGTCTCAGGTACTATGGCTACACCTTC. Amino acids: CASSQTGLRYYGYTF.

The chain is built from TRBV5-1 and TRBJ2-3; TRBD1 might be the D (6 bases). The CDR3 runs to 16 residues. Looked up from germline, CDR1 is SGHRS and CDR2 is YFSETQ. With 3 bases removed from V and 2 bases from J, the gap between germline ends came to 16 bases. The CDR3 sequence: CASSSWGTGPTDTQYF. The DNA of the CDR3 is TGCGCCAGCAGCTCCTGGGGTACAGGGCCCACAGATACGCAGTATTTT.